This entry lists 11 T cell receptor beta chains sequenced from one sample in a study of brain metastases from non-small cell lung cancer. The repertoire was sequenced with immunoSEQ multiplex PCR; TCRdb's copy has only in-frame clones and lacks some. Among a few thousand clones listed, approximately 80% were seen once. Input material: primary lung tumor tissue. The origin of the receptors is a donor aged 40 or over with non-small cell lung cancer.

By share, this clone ranks as large (0.1 to 1%). Other DNA sequences of this sample code for an identical CDR3. The CDR3 DNA reads TGCGCCAGCAGCCAAACACCACAGGGGAAGAACACTGAAGCTTTCTTT. Translation gives CASSQTPQGKNTEAFF. This chain links TRBV4-1 with TRBJ1-1; 7 bases match TRBD1. Looked up from germline, CDR1 is MGHRA and CDR2 is YSYEKL. The CDR3 sequence is 16 residues long. After removal of 2 bases from V and 1 base from J, the junction contained 7 bases not matched to a gene.

The chain links TRBV27 to TRBJ1-6, with D perhaps TRBD1 (6 bases). Trimming removed 6 bases at V and 7 bases at J, with 16 bases between. This CDR3 contains 15 residues. CDR1 is MNHEY and CDR2 is SMNVEV in the germline V gene (reference sequence). The CDR3 region has the DNA TGTGCCAGCAGCTTGAGGACAGTGTTGAATTCACCCCTCCACTTT. Translating gives CASSLRTVLNSPLHF.

This clone appeared once. CDR3 protein: CASSVTGTHNEQFF. In DNA, the CDR3 is TGTGCCAGCAGTGTTACAGGGACCCACAATGAGCAGTTCTTC. V is TRBV3-1 (or the pseudogene TRBV3-2) and J is TRBJ2-1, with a tentative D call TRBD1 (6 bases). The CDR3 is 14 residues long. V was cut by 6 bases and J by 5 bases, with 14 bases left in between. CDR1 and CDR2 from the germline V gene are LGHDT and YNNKEL (reference sequence).

The chain uses TRBV14 and TRBJ2-3; D is possibly TRBD2 (5 bases). The V end was cut by 4 bases, the J end by 4 bases, with 12 bases between. This CDR3 spans 14 amino acids. Germline CDR1 and CDR2: SGHDN and FVKESK. CDR3 bases: TGTGCCAGCAGCCCCGCGAGGGCCCCAGATACGCAGTATTTT. Translated: CASSPARAPDTQYF.

The chain recombines TRBV19 with TRBJ1-2; 10 bases match TRBD1. From germline, CDR1 is LNHDA and CDR2 SQIVND (reference sequence). The CDR3 length is 14 residues. Trimming cost V 4 bases and J 11 bases; bases outside gene matches: 10. CDR3 nucleotide sequence: TGTGCCAGTAGTACCCGGACAGGGGGGATTGGGTACACCTTC. This sequence encodes CASSTRTGGIGYTF.

The rearrangement uses TRBV19 and TRBJ1-1, with D possibly being TRBD1 (5 bases). In germline, CDR1 is LNHDA, CDR2 SQIVND (reference sequence). This CDR3 is built from 12 residues. V lost 3 bases and J lost 12, with 14 bases in between. CDR3 nucleotides: TGTGCCAGTAGTATTGAGGCAGGGAGGCCTTTCTTT. Translation gives CASSIEAGRPFF.

The chain carries TRBV7-8 and TRBJ2-1, with D perhaps TRBD1 or TRBD2 (5 bases each). Trimming shortened V by 5 bases and J by 3 bases, and 14 bases separated the two germline ends. CDR1 is SGHVS and CDR2 is FQNEAQ in the germline V gene. The CDR3 sequence is 15 residues long. The CDR3: CASSPHRDVYNEQFF. The CDR3 DNA follows: TGTGCCAGCAGCCCTCACCGGGACGTCTACAATGAGCAGTTCTTC.

The chain is built from TRBV30 and TRBJ1-1, with unresolved D. This CDR3 is built from 15 residues. Trimming removed 0 bases at V and 4 bases at J, with 15 bases between. Germline CDR1 GTSNPN, CDR2 SVGIG (reference sequence). This CDR3 reads CAWSVPGQEVTEAFF. The DNA for the CDR3 is TGTGCCTGGAGTGTACCGGGCCAAGAGGTCACTGAAGCTTTCTTT.

J is TRBJ2-7 and V is TRBV6-2 or TRBV6-3; D may be TRBD2 (5 bases). V lost 0 bases, J lost 0 bases, and 12 bases lay in between. The V gene's germline CDR1 is MNHEY and CDR2 SVGEGT. This CDR3 is 16 amino acids long. The CDR3 nucleotides read TGTGCCAGCAGTTACTCGCCCGCCGAGGGCTCCTACGAGCAGTACTTC. Its protein product is CASSYSPAEGSYEQYF.

V gene TRBV19 combines with J gene TRBJ2-7; 9 bases fit TRBD2. Germline V gene data show CDR1 as LNHDA and CDR2 as SQIVND (reference sequence). J lost 6 bases, V lost 1 base, and 4 bases had no gene match. The CDR3 has 14 residues. CDR3 amino acids: CASSIGGGAGEQYF. The CDR3 bases are TGTGCCAGTAGTATAGGCGGGGGGGCGGGCGAGCAGTACTTC. Variable domain in full (rest from reference TRBV19 and TRBJ2-7): DGGITQSPKYLFRKEGQNVTLSCEQNLNHDAMYWYRQDPGQGLRLIYYSQIVNDFQKGDIAEGYSVSREKKESFPLTVTSAQKNPTAFYLCASSIGGGAGEQYFGPGTRLTVT.

A remark on this clone: A junction boundary mismatches the germline segment, possibly from a read error. In DNA form, the CDR3 reads TGTGCCAGCAGGTTAGGAAGGGAAGAGACCCAGTACTTC. This translates into CASRLGREETQYF. This rearrangement joins TRBV12-3 or TRBV12-4 to TRBJ2-5; D not certain. CDR3 length equals 13 residues.